The source of this T cell receptor beta chain is a study of T cell responses to AZD1222 COVID-19 vaccine. V was clipped by 0 bases and J by 9 bases; unmatched bases: 12. Germline V CDR1 and CDR2: LGHDT, YNNKEL (reference sequence). The CDR3 is made up of 16 amino acids. The data were produced by immunoSEQ multiplex PCR, yet TCRdb's version contains in-frame clones alone and is incomplete. The profile shows about 53,000 clones, about 88% of them singletons. Specimen: peripheral blood, collected on day 0 of AZD1222 vaccination. The TCR sequence derives from an adult in good health. The chain combines TRBV3-1 (or the pseudogene TRBV3-2) with TRBJ2-7; 9 bases match TRBD1. CDR3 in amino acids: CASSQESGTGSVWQYF. The CDR3, as DNA: TGTGCCAGCAGCCAAGAAAGTGGGACAGGGTCGGTATGGCAGTACTTC.